This T cell receptor (beta chain) appears in the sequencing data of a study of blood T cell repertoires in COVID-19. Study background: Spain, Italy and the United States supplied samples that represented acute and convalescent COVID-19.

This CDR3 has 12 residues. Germline V gene lookup returns CDR1 LNHNV and CDR2 YYDKDF (reference sequence). Between the trimmed V and J ends, which lost 8 bases and 9 bases, there was a span of 14 bases. Data came from immunoSEQ multiplex PCR; TCRdb stores just in-frame clones and leaves some out. The repertoire consists of hundreds of thousands of clones, with around 87% occurring once and the leading ten covering 1% to 1.5%. V and J are TRBV15 and TRBJ1-5; unclear D gene. The source material was peripheral blood. This TCR was recovered from a man in his sixties or seventies with acute or convalescent COVID-19. The CDR3 protein is CATGLPKGPQHF. The CDR3, as DNA: TGTGCCACCGGACTTCCAAAGGGGCCCCAGCATTTT. Looking up the rest from reference TRBV15 and TRBJ1-5 gives the full variable domain: DAMVIQNPRYQVTQFGKPVTLSCSQTLNHNVMYWYQQKSSQAPKLLFHYYDKDFNNEADTPDNFQSRRPNTSFCFLDIRSPGLGDTAMYLCATGLPKGPQHFGDGTRLSIL.